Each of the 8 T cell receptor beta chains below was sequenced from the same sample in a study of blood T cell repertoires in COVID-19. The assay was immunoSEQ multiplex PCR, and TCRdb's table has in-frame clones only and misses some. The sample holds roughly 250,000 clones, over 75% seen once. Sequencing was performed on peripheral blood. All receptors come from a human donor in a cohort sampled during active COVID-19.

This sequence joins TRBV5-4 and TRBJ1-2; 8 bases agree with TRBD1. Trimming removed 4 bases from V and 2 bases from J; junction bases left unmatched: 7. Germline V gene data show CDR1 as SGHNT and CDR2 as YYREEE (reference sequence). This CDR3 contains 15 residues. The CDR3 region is CASSVGTGGNYGYTF. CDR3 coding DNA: TGTGCCAGCAGCGTCGGGACAGGAGGGAACTATGGCTACACCTTC.

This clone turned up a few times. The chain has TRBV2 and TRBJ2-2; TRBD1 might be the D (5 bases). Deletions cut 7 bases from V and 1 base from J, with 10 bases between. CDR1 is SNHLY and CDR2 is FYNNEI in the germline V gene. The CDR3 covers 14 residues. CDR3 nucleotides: TGTGCCAGCAATGCCCAGGGGAACACCGGGGAGCTGTTTTTT. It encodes CASNAQGNTGELFF.

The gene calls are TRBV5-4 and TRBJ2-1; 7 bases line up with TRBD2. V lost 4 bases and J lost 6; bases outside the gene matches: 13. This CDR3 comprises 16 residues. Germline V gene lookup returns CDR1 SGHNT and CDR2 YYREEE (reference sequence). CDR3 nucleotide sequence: TGTGCCAGCAGCGCCTTTTTGAGCGGGGTTCGCAATGAGCAGTTCTTC. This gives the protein CASSAFLSGVRNEQFF. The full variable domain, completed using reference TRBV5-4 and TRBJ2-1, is ETGVTQSPTHLIKTRGQQVTLRCSSQSGHNTVSWYQQALGQGPQFIFQYYREEENGRGNFPPRFSGLQFPNYSSELNVNALELDDSALYLCASSAFLSGVRNEQFFGPGTRLTVL.

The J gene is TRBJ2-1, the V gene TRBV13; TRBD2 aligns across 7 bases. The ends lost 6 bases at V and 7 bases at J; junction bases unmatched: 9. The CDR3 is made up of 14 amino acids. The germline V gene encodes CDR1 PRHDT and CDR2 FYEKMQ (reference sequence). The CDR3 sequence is CASRAGRLGNEQFF. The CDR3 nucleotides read TGTGCCAGCAGAGCGGGGAGACTAGGGAATGAGCAGTTCTTC.

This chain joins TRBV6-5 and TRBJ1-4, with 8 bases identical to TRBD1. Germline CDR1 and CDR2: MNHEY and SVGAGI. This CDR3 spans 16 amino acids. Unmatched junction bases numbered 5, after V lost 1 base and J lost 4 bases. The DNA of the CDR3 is TGTGCCAGCAGTTACTTGGGGACAGGAATTAATGAAAAACTGTTTTTT. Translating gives CASSYLGTGINEKLFF.

CDR3 loop: CASSLASSYEQYF. CDR3 DNA: TGTGCCAGCTCTCTTGCTAGCTCCTACGAGCAGTACTTC. The chain has TRBV18 and TRBJ2-7; D ambiguous. Trimming removed 6 bases at V and 0 bases at J, with 9 bases between. The CDR3 has 13 amino acids. Germline assignment: CDR1 KGHSH and CDR2 LQKENI.

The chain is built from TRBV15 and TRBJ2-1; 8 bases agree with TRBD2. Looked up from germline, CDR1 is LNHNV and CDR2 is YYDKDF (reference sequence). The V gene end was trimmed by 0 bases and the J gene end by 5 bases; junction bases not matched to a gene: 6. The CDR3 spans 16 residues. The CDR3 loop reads CATSRDWIAGNNEQFF. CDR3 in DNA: TGTGCCACCAGCAGAGATTGGATAGCGGGGAACAATGAGCAGTTCTTC.

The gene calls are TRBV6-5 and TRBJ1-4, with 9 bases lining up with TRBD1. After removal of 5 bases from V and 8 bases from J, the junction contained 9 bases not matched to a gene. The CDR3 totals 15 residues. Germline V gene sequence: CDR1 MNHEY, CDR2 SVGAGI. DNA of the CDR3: TGTGCCAGCAGTCCTACGACAGGGGGAGCCGAAAAACTGTTTTTT. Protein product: CASSPTTGGAEKLFF.